This T cell receptor (beta chain) was retrieved from a study of T-cell reconstitution after alpha-beta-depleted transplantation in children. Unique molecular identifiers tagged the TCRbeta library. TCRdb analysed the PCR reads with MiXCR anew, one entry per CDR3 protein. The table includes 260,000 or so distinct CDR3 sequences, more than 10% detected once. This clonotype has at least ten counts. Trimming at V came to 5 bases and at J to 4 bases, leaving 16 bases not matched to a gene. CDR1 DFQATT and CDR2 SNEGSKA come from the germline V gene (reference sequence). The CDR3 extends over 17 amino acids.

The specimen comprised PBMCs from the stem cell graft donor, sampled from the stem cell graft. The receptor was derived from a human donor who donated a stem cell graft to a child with acute lymphoblastic leukemia. This rearrangement joins TRBV20-1 to TRBJ2-7, with 11 bases that match TRBD2. The CDR3 bases are TGCAGTGCTTTGCTTAGACTAGCGGGAAAAGCCGATTACGAGCAGTACTTC. It specifies CSALLRLAGKADYEQYF.